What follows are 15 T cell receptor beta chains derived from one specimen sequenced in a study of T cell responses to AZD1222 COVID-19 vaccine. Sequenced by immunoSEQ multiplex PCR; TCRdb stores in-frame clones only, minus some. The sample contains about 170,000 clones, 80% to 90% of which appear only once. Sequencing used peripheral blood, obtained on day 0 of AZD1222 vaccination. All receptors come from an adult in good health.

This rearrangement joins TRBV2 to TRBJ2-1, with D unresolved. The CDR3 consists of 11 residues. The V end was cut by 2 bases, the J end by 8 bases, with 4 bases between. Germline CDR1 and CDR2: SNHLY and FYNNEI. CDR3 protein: CASSEYHEQFF. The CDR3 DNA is TGTGCCAGCAGTGAATACCATGAGCAGTTCTTC.

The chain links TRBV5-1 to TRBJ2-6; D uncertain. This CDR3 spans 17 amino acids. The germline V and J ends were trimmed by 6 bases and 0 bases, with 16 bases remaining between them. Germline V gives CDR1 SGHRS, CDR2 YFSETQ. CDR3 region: CASTFEAHPSGANVLTF. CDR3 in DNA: TGCGCCAGCACCTTCGAAGCTCACCCCTCTGGGGCCAACGTCCTGACTTTC.

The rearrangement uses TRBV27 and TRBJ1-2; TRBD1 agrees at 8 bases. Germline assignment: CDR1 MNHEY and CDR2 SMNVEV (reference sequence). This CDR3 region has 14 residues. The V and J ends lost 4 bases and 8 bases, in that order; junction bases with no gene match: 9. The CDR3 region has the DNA TGTGCCAGCAGTTCCCAAGCGACAGGGGAAGGCTACACCTTC. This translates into CASSSQATGEGYTF.

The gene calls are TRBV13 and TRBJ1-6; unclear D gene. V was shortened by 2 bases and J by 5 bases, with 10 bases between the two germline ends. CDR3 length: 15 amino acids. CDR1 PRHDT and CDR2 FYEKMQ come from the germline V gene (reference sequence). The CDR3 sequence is CASSLSGLNNSPLHF. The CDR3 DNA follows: TGTGCCAGCAGCTTATCGGGTTTGAATAATTCACCCCTCCACTTT. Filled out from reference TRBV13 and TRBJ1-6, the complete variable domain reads AAGVIQSPRHLIKEKRETATLKCYPIPRHDTVYWYQQGPGQDPQFLISFYEKMQSDKGSIPDRFSAQQFSDYHSELNMSSLELGDSALYFCASSLSGLNNSPLHFGNGTRLTVT.

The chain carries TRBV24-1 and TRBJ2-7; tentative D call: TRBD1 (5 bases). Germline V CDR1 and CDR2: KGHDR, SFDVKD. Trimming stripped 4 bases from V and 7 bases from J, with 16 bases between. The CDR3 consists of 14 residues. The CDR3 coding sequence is TGTGCCACCAGTGACCACGACAGAGCCAGGGAGCAGTACGTC. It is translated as CATSDHDRAREQYV.

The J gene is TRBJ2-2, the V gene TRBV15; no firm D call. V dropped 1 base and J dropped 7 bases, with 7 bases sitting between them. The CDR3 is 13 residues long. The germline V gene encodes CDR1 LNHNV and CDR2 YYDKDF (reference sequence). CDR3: CATSRVVSGELFF. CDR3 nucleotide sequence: TGTGCCACCAGCAGAGTAGTGAGCGGGGAGCTGTTTTTT.

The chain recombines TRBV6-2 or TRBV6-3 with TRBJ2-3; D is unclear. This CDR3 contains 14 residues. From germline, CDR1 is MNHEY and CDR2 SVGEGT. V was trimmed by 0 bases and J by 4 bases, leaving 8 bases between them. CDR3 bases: TGTGCCAGCAGTTACTCGACCTTGTCAGATACGCAGTATTTT. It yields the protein CASSYSTLSDTQYF.

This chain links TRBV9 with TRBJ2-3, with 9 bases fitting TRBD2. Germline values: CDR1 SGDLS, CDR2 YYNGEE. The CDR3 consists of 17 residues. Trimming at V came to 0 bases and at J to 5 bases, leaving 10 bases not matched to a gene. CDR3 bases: TGTGCCAGCAGCGTAGATTCAGAAGCGGGGGGTCTAGATACGCAGTATTTT. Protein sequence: CASSVDSEAGGLDTQYF.

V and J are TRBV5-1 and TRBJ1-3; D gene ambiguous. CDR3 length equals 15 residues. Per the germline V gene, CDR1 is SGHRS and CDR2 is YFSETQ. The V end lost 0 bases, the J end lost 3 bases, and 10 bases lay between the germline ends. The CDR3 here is CASSLETARGNTIYF. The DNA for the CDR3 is TGCGCCAGCAGCTTGGAAACAGCACGTGGAAACACCATATATTTT.

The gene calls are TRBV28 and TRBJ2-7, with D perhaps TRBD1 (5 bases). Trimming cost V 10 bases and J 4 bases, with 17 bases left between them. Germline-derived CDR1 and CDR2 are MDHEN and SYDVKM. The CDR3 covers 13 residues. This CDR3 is CATSVRVGYEQYV. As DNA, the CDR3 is TGTGCCACCTCGGTCAGGGTGGGATACGAGCAGTACGTC.

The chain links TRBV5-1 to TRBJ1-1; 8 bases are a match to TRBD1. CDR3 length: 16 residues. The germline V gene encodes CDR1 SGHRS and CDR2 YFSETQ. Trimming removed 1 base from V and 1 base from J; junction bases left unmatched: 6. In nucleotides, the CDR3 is TGCGCCAGCAGCTTGTTCCCCACAGGGGGGAACACTGAAGCTTTCTTT. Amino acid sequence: CASSLFPTGGNTEAFF.

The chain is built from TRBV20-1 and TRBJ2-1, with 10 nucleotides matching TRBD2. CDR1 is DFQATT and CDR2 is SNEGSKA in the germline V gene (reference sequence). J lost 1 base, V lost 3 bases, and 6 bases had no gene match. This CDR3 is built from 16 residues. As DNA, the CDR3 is TGCAGTGCTAGTATCCAGCGGGGGGGTTCCTACAATGAGCAGTTCTTC. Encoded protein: CSASIQRGGSYNEQFF.

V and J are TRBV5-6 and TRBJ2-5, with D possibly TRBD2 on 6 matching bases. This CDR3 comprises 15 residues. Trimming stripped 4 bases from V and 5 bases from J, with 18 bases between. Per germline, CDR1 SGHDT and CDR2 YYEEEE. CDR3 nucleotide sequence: TGTGCCAGCAGCCCCGGGAGAGTTAGGATGGAGACCCAGTACTTC. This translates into CASSPGRVRMETQYF.

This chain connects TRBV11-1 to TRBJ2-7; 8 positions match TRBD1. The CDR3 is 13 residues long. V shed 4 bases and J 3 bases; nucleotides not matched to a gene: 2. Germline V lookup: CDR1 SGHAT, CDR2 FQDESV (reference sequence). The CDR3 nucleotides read TGTGCCAGCAGCTCAGGACAGGGCTACGAGCAGTACGTC. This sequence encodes CASSSGQGYEQYV.

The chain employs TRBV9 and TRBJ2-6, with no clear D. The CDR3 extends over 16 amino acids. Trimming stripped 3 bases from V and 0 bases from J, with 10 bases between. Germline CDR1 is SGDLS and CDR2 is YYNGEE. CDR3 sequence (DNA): TGTGCCAGCAGCGACAAGCTGAGCTCTGGGGCCAACGTCCTGACTTTC. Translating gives CASSDKLSSGANVLTF. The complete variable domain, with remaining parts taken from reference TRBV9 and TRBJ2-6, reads DSGVTQTPKHLITATGQRVTLRCSPRSGDLSVYWYQQSLDQGLQFLIQYYNGEERAKGNILERFSAQQFPDLHSELNLSSLELGDSALYFCASSDKLSSGANVLTFGAGSRLTVL.